This T cell receptor (beta chain) was captured in a study of naive and memory T cell subsets. Overall study findings and caveats: Gini index rose across naive, CM, EM and EMRA in CD4 and CD8. Clonotypes are single alpha or beta chains, not paired receptors.

This clonotype showed up many times. What it recognizes is unknown. After CD4 positive bead selection, the CD4-negative fraction gave CD8 T cells. CDR3 length: 15 amino acids. Germline V CDR1 and CDR2: DFQATT, SNEGSKA (reference sequence). Trimming took off 4 bases at V and 7 bases at J, with 20 bases between the two ends. Both TRBC1 and TRBC2 were covered by a beta constant-region primer of two equimolar oligonucleotides. Nested alpha and beta constant-region primers with the SP2 primer drove four PCR rounds on ligated cDNA. From the UMI-ligation and nested PCR reads, TCRdb called clonotypes with MiXCR, one entry per CDR3 protein. The repertoire has over 100,000 distinct CDR3 sequences, just over 35% of them found once; the top ten carry about 1%.

The sequenced material came from central memory CD4+ T cells from blood. This TCR came from a human donor in good health. The J gene is TRBJ2-1, the V gene TRBV20-1; D not certain. The DNA for the CDR3 is TGCAGTGCTACATCCGCAAGGGCCCTTGGGAATGAGCAGTTCTTC. This encodes CSATSARALGNEQFF.